This is a list of T cell receptor beta chains from one sample in a study of control samples from healthy donors and cancer patients. TCRdb's copy holds only in-frame clones and misses some; the assay was immunoSEQ multiplex PCR. The sample holds about 200,000 clones, roughly nine tenths seen once. The sequenced sample was blood. These receptors were collected from a man under 40 in good health. The CDR3 runs from the conserved cysteine through the conserved F or W. D genes are given only for firm matches. Clone sizes are given selectively: once, few, many, or a class where the clone is expanded.

TRBV7-9	TRBJ1-2	TRBD1	.	TGTGCCAGCAGCTTAGCCCGACAGGGGAACTATGGCTACACCTTC	CASSLARQGNYGYTF
TRBV27	TRBJ2-6	.	.	TGTGCCAGCAGTTCATTGGGGTCTGGGGCCAACGTCCTGACTTTC	CASSSLGSGANVLTF
TRBV2	TRBJ1-2	TRBD1	.	TGTGCCAGCAGCATCTCCGGGACAGGGAATTATGGCTACACCTTC	CASSISGTGNYGYTF
TRBV18	TRBJ1-5	.	.	TGTGCCAGCTCACCGGAGGGAAATCAGCCCCAGCATTTT	CASSPEGNQPQHF
TRBV30	TRBJ1-2	.	.	TGTGCCTGGAGTGCCGGACTGCTTTCGGGCTATGGCTACACCTTC	CAWSAGLLSGYGYTF
TRBV3-1/TRBV3-2	TRBJ2-1	TRBD2	.	TGTGCCAGCAGCTTTGGGAGCGGGGGGGCGAATGAGCAGTTCTTC	CASSFGSGGANEQFF
TRBV11-2	TRBJ1-4	.	.	TGTGCCAGCAGCTTAGGTGGGGGGCAGGAAAAACTGTTTTTT	CASSLGGGQEKLFF
TRBV7-6	TRBJ2-2	TRBD2	.	TGTGCCAGCAGCTACTACGGGGGGGCGAACACCGGGGAGCTGTTTTTT	CASSYYGGANTGELFF
TRBV11-2	TRBJ1-6	.	.	TGTGCCAGCAGCTTAGATCGGGTCAGAGCCTATAATTCACCCCTCCACTTT	CASSLDRVRAYNSPLHF
TRBV7-9	TRBJ2-2	.	.	TGTGCCAGCAGCTTAATCCTAGCCAACACCGGGGAGCTGTTTTTT	CASSLILANTGELFF
TRBV2	TRBJ1-5	.	.	TGTGCCAGCAGTGATCCACGGTTGGGAGGCAATCAGCCCCAGCATTTT	CASSDPRLGGNQPQHF
TRBV11-2	TRBJ1-2	.	.	TGTGCCAGCAGCTTCAGTCCTAGGCAATTGGATGGCTACACCTTC	CASSFSPRQLDGYTF
TRBV18	TRBJ2-3	.	.	TGTGCCAGCTCACCTTTTAGGACAGCCGATATCACAGATACGCAGTATTTT	CASSPFRTADITDTQYF
TRBV5-6	TRBJ2-7	.	.	TGTGCCAGCAGCTTGGTCCACATCTACGAGCAGTACTTC	CASSLVHIYEQYF
TRBV28	TRBJ1-4	.	.	TGTGCCAGCAGTTCGGGACAAAGTAATGAAAAACTGTTTTTT	CASSSGQSNEKLFF
TRBV5-1	TRBJ1-1	TRBD1	once	TGCGCCAGCAGCTTGATCGGGGACAGCGGTACTGAAGCTTTCTTT	CASSLIGDSGTEAFF
TRBV9	TRBJ2-1	TRBD1	once	TGTGCCAGCACGGAGGCATCCGGGACAGCTGACAATGAGCAGTTCTTC	CASTEASGTADNEQFF
TRBV6-4	TRBJ2-7	.	.	TGTGCCAGCAGTGCTTGGGCCGCAACCTCCTCCGAGCAGTACTTC	CASSAWAATSSEQYF
TRBV12-3/TRBV12-4	TRBJ1-2	.	.	TGTGCCAGCAGTTTCGCCAGATCCTATGGCTACACCTTC	CASSFARSYGYTF
TRBV7-6	TRBJ1-3	.	.	TGTGCCAGCAGCTTATCGGGCATAATTGGAAACACCATATATTTT	CASSLSGIIGNTIYF
TRBV12-5	TRBJ1-1	.	.	TGTGCTAGTGGTTACGTCGGGGTGGAGAAAGAAGCTTTCTTT	CASGYVGVEKEAFF
TRBV19	TRBJ1-1	TRBD1	few	TGTGCCAGTAGCCGACAGGGCGACACTGAAGCTTTCTTT	CASSRQGDTEAFF
TRBV2	TRBJ2-2	.	.	TGTGCCAGCAGTGATAACTATCGGAACACCGGGGAGCTGTTTTTT	CASSDNYRNTGELFF
TRBV3-1/TRBV3-2	TRBJ1-6	TRBD1	.	TGTGCCAGCAGCCTTGGGACAGGGTCTTCACCCCTCCACTTT	CASSLGTGSSPLHF
TRBV6-5	TRBJ1-6	TRBD1	.	TGTGCCAGCAGAATCGGACAGGTTGATTCACCCCTCCACTTT	CASRIGQVDSPLHF
TRBV5-6	TRBJ2-5	TRBD1	.	TGTGCCAGCAGCGGTTCAGACAGGGCGGAGACCCAGTACTTC	CASSGSDRAETQYF
TRBV5-4	TRBJ1-1	.	.	TGTGCCAGCAGCTCGCAGACAAACCTCAACACTGAAGCTTTCTTT	CASSSQTNLNTEAFF
TRBV5-1	TRBJ2-2	TRBD2	few	TGCGCCAGCAGCTTGACTAGCGGGGTCACCGGGGAGCTGTTTTTT	CASSLTSGVTGELFF
TRBV19	TRBJ2-1	.	.	TGTGCCAGTAGTATAGGTGCGGGGCCCCTCTACAATGAGCAGTTCTTC	CASSIGAGPLYNEQFF
TRBV12-3/TRBV12-4	TRBJ1-1	.	once	TGTGCCAGCAGCCTACAGGGGAACACTGAAGCTTTCTTT	CASSLQGNTEAFF
TRBV6-6	TRBJ2-7	TRBD1	.	TGTGCCAGCAGTCGACAGGGGGCTAAGACCTACGAGCAGTACTTC	CASSRQGAKTYEQYF
TRBV6-5	TRBJ2-4	TRBD2	.	TGTGCCAGCAGTTTGGCTAGCGGACAAAACATTCAGTACTTC	CASSLASGQNIQYF
TRBV10-2	TRBJ1-3	.	.	TGCGCCAGCAGCGCAGGAGATTCTGGAAACACCATATATTTT	CASSAGDSGNTIYF
TRBV19	TRBJ2-7	TRBD2	.	TGTGCCAGTAGTACAATCCCAACCGGGACTAGCAGATACGAGCAGTACTTC	CASSTIPTGTSRYEQYF
TRBV6-5	TRBJ1-6	TRBD1	.	TGTGCCAGCAGTTACTATGAGGGACAGGCTAATTCACCCCTCCACTTT	CASSYYEGQANSPLHF
TRBV6-5	TRBJ1-2	.	.	TGTGCCAGCAGTTACAACAGCAGGCTCTATGGCTACACCTTC	CASSYNSRLYGYTF